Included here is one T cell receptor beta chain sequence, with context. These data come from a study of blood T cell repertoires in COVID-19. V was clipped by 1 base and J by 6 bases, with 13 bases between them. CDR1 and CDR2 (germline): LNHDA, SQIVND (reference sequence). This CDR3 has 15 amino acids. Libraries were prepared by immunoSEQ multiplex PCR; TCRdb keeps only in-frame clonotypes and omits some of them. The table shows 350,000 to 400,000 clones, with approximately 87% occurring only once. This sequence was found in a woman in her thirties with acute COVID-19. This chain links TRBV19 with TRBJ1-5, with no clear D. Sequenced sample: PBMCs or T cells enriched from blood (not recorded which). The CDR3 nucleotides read TGTGCCAGTAGTATAGGCCAGGACTATCGTCAGCCCCAGCATTTT. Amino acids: CASSIGQDYRQPQHF.